This T cell receptor (beta chain) was sequenced for a study of blood T cell repertoires in COVID-19. At the level of the study: Sources were T cells, B-cell-depleted T cells, or PBMCs; the material itself was cDNA or gDNA.

The table came from immunoSEQ multiplex PCR; TCRdb's copy has only in-frame clones and leaves some out. The profile shows roughly 200,000 clones, over 85% of them singletons. The cohort comprised adults aged roughly 18 to 90 years residing in approximately 25 US areas. Clinical history reported by participants formed the basis on which cohorts were assigned. The CDR3 consists of 14 residues. CDR1 and CDR2 (germline): MNHEY, SVGEGT. The J segment lost 3 bases and the V segment lost 6 bases, leaving 6 bases of the junction unmatched. The sample consisted of PBMCs or T cells enriched from blood (not recorded which). The gene calls are TRBV6-2 or TRBV6-3 and TRBJ1-1; 8 nucleotides match TRBD1. The TCR sequence derives from a woman in her twenties or thirties with acute COVID-19. The CDR3, as DNA: TGTGCCAGCAGCCACAGGGGGAGAGACACTGAAGCTTTCTTT. Protein product: CASSHRGRDTEAFF.